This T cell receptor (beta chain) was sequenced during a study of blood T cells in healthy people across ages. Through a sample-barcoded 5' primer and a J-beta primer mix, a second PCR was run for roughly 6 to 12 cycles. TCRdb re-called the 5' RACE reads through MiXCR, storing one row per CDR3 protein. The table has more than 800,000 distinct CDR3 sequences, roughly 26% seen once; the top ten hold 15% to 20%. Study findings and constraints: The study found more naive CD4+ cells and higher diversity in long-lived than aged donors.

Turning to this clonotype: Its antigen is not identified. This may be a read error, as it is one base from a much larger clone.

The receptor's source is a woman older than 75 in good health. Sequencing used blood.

The CDR3 nucleotides are TGTGCCACCAGCAGTCCGGGACAGATCAATGGCTACACCTTC. Amino acids: CATSSPGQINGYTF. J is TRBJ1-2 and V is TRBV15; 7 nucleotides line up with TRBD1. Trimming removed 3 bases from V and 6 bases from J; junction bases left unmatched: 7. This CDR3 has 14 residues. Germline CDR1 and CDR2: LNHNV and YYDKDF (reference sequence).